Following are 5 T cell receptor beta chains from one sample sequenced in a study of T cells in Graves' hyperthyroidism and ophthalmopathy. Researchers took RNA transcripts and amplified the TCR beta CDR3 regions from them. In the first-round RT-PCR of the TCR CDR3, the HTBI primer set was used. A single record per CDR3 protein comes from TCRdb applying MiXCR to the multiplex PCR reads. In the table there are fewer than 350,000 distinct CDR3 sequences, over 15% of which are singletons. The sample consisted of blood. The source is a woman aged 40 to 50 with Graves' ophthalmopathy.

The chain is built from TRBV5-1 and TRBJ2-7; D possibly corresponds to TRBD1 (6 bases). V lost 0 bases to trimming and J lost 6 bases, with 19 bases between them. The germline V gene encodes CDR1 SGHRS and CDR2 YFSETQ. This CDR3 spans 16 amino acids. For the CDR3, the DNA is TGCGCCAGCAGCTTGGGGGCCGGGACACCTGTTCGCGAGCAGTACTTC. It encodes CASSLGAGTPVREQYF.

This clonotype was found a few times. The chain recombines TRBV6-1 with TRBJ2-2; a possible D gene is TRBD1 (6 bases). CDR3 length: 14 amino acids. Trimming removed 7 bases from V and 0 bases from J, with 9 bases in between. The germline V gene encodes CDR1 MNHNS and CDR2 SASEGT. The CDR3 sequence is CASTRDTNTGELFF. CDR3 sequence (DNA): TGTGCCAGCACTAGGGACACGAACACCGGGGAGCTGTTTTTT.

This clonotype was counted many times. The rearrangement uses TRBV12-3 or TRBV12-4 and TRBJ1-1; 8 nucleotides match TRBD1. The CDR3 sequence is 14 residues long. Trimming cost V 5 bases and J 4 bases; bases outside gene matches: 6. CDR3 region: CASSQDRALTEAFF. CDR3 DNA: TGTGCCAGCAGTCAGGACAGGGCGCTCACTGAAGCTTTCTTT.

The table lists this clonotype with many counts. The V and J genes are TRBV7-2 and TRBJ2-4; the match to TRBD1 covers 7 bases. V shed 4 bases, J shed 0 bases, and the junction held 9 bases outside the gene matches. Germline CDR1 SGHTA, CDR2 FQGNSA. This CDR3 is 17 amino acids long. As DNA, the CDR3 is TGTGCCAGCAGCTCCCCCCCGGGACAGCTAGCCAAAAACATTCAGTACTTC. Protein: CASSSPPGQLAKNIQYF.

This clonotype was picked up many times. CDR3 in amino acids: CASSESRNSEQYF. For the CDR3, the DNA is TGCGCCAGCAGTGAGTCAAGGAATTCCGAGCAGTACTTC. The chain carries TRBV10-2 and TRBJ2-7; D is uncertain. The germline gives CDR1 WSHSY, CDR2 SAAADI. CDR3 size: 13 residues. V shed 0 bases and J shed 6 bases, with 9 bases lying between them.